This note documents a single TCR beta chain sequence. Its antigen is unknown. Base qualities are not provided; no much larger clone lies one nucleotide away. This record belongs to a study of blood T cell repertoires in COVID-19 (dated by TCRdb to the early 2020s). Study-wide context: The collaborator samples originated in the United States, Italy and Spain and spanned the acute and convalescent phases of COVID-19. Subjects who had been exposed to COVID-19, were actively infected with it, or had recovered from it provided the deeply sampled blood TCRbeta repertoires that made up the dataset. Sample metadata almost always included a de-identified subject ID, COVID-19 status, age in years and sex. HLA class I and class II types, where available, came from metadata supplied by the sample provider rather than from assay-based typing. The prospective study material was composed of cDNA or gDNA derived from T cells, B-cell-depleted T cells, or PBMCs. The repertoires were made available in a free public database intended to serve as a resource for research on the immune response to SARS-CoV-2. Samples were obtained from the ongoing ImmuneRACE study (first 160 participants) and from 950 to 1,500 subjects provided by 6 global collaborators. On the study overall, not on this receptor specifically: Clinical and demographic metadata were provided uncurated, with the amount varying by source and participant.

Participants in the prospective study were aged about 18 to 90 years, lived in approximately 26 United States geographic areas, and enrolled through a virtual design. Cohort assignment in the prospective study relied on participant-reported clinical history from a screening survey and a study questionnaire. Recovered participants in ImmuneRACE Cohort 3 were defined as having two consecutive negative NP/OP PCR tests, clearance from a healthcare professional, or resolution of symptoms. Mobile phlebotomists in the prospective study collected whole blood, serum and a nasopharyngeal or oropharyngeal swab from every participant. Prospective study participants could optionally give additional blood draws and questionnaires over an approximately 2-month period. Blood samples from the prospective study were shipped frozen or at room temperature prior to DNA extraction. The immunoSEQ Assay, a bias-controlled multiplex PCR, was used to amplify TCRbeta CDR3 regions from genomic DNA. In the original analysis: Within the assay, amplification of reference gene primers was used to estimate how many nucleated cells each sample contained. To quantify the absolute abundance of each unique TCRbeta CDR3 rearrangement, sequence reads were collapsed and filtered. Productive Simpson clonality was computed per sample as the square root of Simpson's diversity index over productive rearrangements. The immuneACCESS repertoire file appears here via TCRdb, limited to in-frame rearrangements. These files lack a portion of the clones; in checked studies, under half of the deficit traces to unresolved V genes, and the cause of the others is not known. From that table come the V and J calls and clone size; the DNA was used to work out D and trimming. In this sample the table shows about 400,000 clones, around 92% of which occur a single time. The ten largest clones capture 1.5% to 2% of the sample.

V is trimmed back by 4 bases and J by 0 bases, and the junction contains 4 bases that no gene match accounts for. Reading the germline V gene (reference sequence) gives CDR1 LGHDT and CDR2 YNNKEL. The CDR3 holds 15 amino acids from the cysteine to the phenylalanine. Solely the CDR3 DNA is kept, with 45 bases framed from the first base. This clonotype was obtained from a woman under 40 who had recovered from COVID-19. The sequenced sample was PBMCs or T cells enriched from blood (not recorded which). Here the chain combines TRBV3-1 (or the pseudogene TRBV3-2) and TRBJ1-2; the central 8 bases match TRBD1. For the CDR3, the sequence is CASSLSGGPNYGYTF. The DNA reads TGTGCCAGCAGCCTCTCAGGGGGCCCTAACTATGGCTACACCTTC.